The 25 T cell receptor beta chains in this list originate from one sample, sequenced in a study of shared clonotypes between healthy human individuals. The assay was immunoSEQ multiplex PCR, and TCRdb's table has in-frame clones only and misses some. Altogether approximately 1.9 million clones are present, about 94% being singletons, with the ten largest covering about 1.7%. CD45RO negativity and positive selection for CCR7 defined naive CD8 cells, a population that excluded terminally differentiated effector memory CD45RA+ cells. Input material: naive CD8+ T cells from PBMCs. These receptors all stem from a man younger than 35 in good health. Some clones in this sample may be carry-over from other donors' samples.

This chain uses TRBV5-4 with TRBJ2-2, with 8 bases that match TRBD2. This CDR3 comprises 16 residues. Germline CDR1 is SGHNT and CDR2 is YYREEE (reference sequence). With 6 bases clipped from V and 6 bases from J, the junction kept 13 bases outside the gene matches. DNA of the CDR3: TGTGCCAGCACCATGAAGCGGGAGTTGGGATCCGGGGAGCTGTTTTTT. Translating gives CASTMKRELGSGELFF.

The chain recombines TRBV28 with TRBJ2-3; TRBD2 is a possible D gene (5 bases). From germline, CDR1 is MDHEN and CDR2 SYDVKM. This CDR3 comprises 15 residues. Deletions cut 4 bases from V and 1 base from J, with 12 bases between. CDR3 amino acids: CASSSWERGTDTQYF. The CDR3 DNA sequence: TGTGCCAGCAGTTCCTGGGAGAGAGGCACAGATACGCAGTATTTT.

The chain has TRBV7-9 and TRBJ1-2; 7 bases map to TRBD1. This CDR3 comprises 17 residues. Trimming at V came to 4 bases and at J to 1 base, leaving 12 bases not matched to a gene. In germline, CDR1 is SEHNR, CDR2 FQNEAQ (reference sequence). The DNA of the CDR3 is TGTGCCAGCAGCTCACCCGGGGACAGCGAAGTTAACTATGGCTACACCTTC. It codes for CASSSPGDSEVNYGYTF.

The chain couples TRBV19 to TRBJ2-7; D remains unclear. Germline lookup yields CDR1 LNHDA and CDR2 SQIVND (reference sequence). The CDR3 is 15 residues long. V lost 5 bases and J lost 4, with 18 bases in between. The CDR3 loop reads CASSLNGRGVYEQYF. The CDR3, as DNA: TGTGCCAGTAGTTTAAACGGCCGTGGGGTGTACGAGCAGTACTTC.

This clone has only a few counts. The gene calls are TRBV30 and TRBJ1-1; 9 nucleotides match TRBD1. CDR1 and CDR2 from the germline V gene are GTSNPN and SVGIG (reference sequence). There are 14 residues in the CDR3. The ends lost 3 bases at V and 1 base at J; junction bases unmatched: 3. The CDR3 DNA follows: TGTGCCTGGAGAAGGGGACAGGGGAACACTGAAGCTTTCTTT. Translation gives CAWRRGQGNTEAFF.

CDR3 in amino acids: CASSLQVRRGATGELFF. The CDR3 DNA reads as TGCGCCAGCAGCTTGCAGGTTCGTCGGGGAGCCACCGGGGAGCTGTTTTTT. The chain links TRBV5-1 to TRBJ2-2, with D perhaps TRBD2 (5 bases). The CDR3 is 17 residues long. The V and J ends lost 1 base and 4 bases respectively, with 17 bases between them. Germline-derived CDR1 and CDR2 are SGHRS and YFSETQ.

The rearrangement uses TRBV28 and TRBJ2-7; tentative D call: TRBD1 (6 bases). V was clipped by 2 bases and J by 5 bases, with 16 bases between them. The CDR3 spans 15 residues. CDR1 is MDHEN, CDR2 SYDVKM, per germline. CDR3 residues: CASSLGQGLIHEQYF. The CDR3, as DNA: TGTGCCAGCAGTTTAGGGCAGGGGTTAATCCACGAGCAGTACTTC.

The rearrangement links TRBV30 to TRBJ1-4; perhaps TRBD1 as D (5 bases). The V end was cut by 0 bases, the J end by 8 bases, with 16 bases between. Germline assignment: CDR1 GTSNPN and CDR2 SVGIG (reference sequence). This CDR3 contains 15 residues. CDR3 DNA sequence: TGTGCCTGGAGTGTACGTGGGGGTTCGCGGGAAAAACTGTTTTTT. Translating it yields CAWSVRGGSREKLFF.

The chain employs TRBV7-9 and TRBJ2-1; D gene uncertain. The CDR3 covers 15 residues. V was trimmed by 5 bases and J by 5 bases, leaving 16 bases between them. Germline V CDR1 and CDR2: SEHNR, FQNEAQ (reference sequence). CDR3 residues: CASSALPRQNNEQFF. For the CDR3, the DNA is TGTGCCAGCAGCGCCCTTCCGAGGCAAAACAATGAGCAGTTCTTC.

The V call is TRBV11-2, the J call TRBJ2-5; D is ambiguous. Germline lookup yields CDR1 SGHAT and CDR2 FQNNGV. The CDR3 totals 14 residues. With 3 bases removed from V and 3 bases from J, the gap between germline ends came to 11 bases. CDR3 bases: TGTGCCAGCAGCTTTACCAGCCCAAAAGAGACCCAGTACTTC. It specifies CASSFTSPKETQYF.

The V gene is TRBV19, the J gene TRBJ2-1; D remains unclear. Germline V gene lookup returns CDR1 LNHDA and CDR2 SQIVND (reference sequence). This CDR3 has 14 amino acids. V was cut by 6 bases and J by 0 bases, with 9 bases left in between. This CDR3 reads CASSVRSSYNEQFF. The CDR3 bases are TGTGCCAGTAGCGTGCGGAGCTCCTACAATGAGCAGTTCTTC.

The chain has TRBV5-1 and TRBJ2-7, with 10 bases matching TRBD1. Germline CDR1 SGHRS, CDR2 YFSETQ. V shed 4 bases, J shed 7 bases, and the junction held 11 bases outside the gene matches. This CDR3 is 15 amino acids long. The CDR3 coding sequence is TGCGCCAGCAGCCCCCGACAGGGGGCGATCCGAGAGCAGTACTTC. Residues: CASSPRQGAIREQYF.

This chain links TRBV11-2 with TRBJ2-5, with a possible D match to TRBD1 (5 bases). This CDR3 is 16 amino acids long. Trimming removed 1 base at V and 0 bases at J, with 12 bases between. Germline lookup yields CDR1 SGHAT and CDR2 FQNNGV. The CDR3 spells CASSLGTWPYQETQYF. CDR3 nucleotide sequence: TGTGCCAGCAGCTTAGGGACATGGCCGTACCAAGAGACCCAGTACTTC.

Concerning this clone itself: The same CDR3 can be traced to other DNA sequences in this sample. The chain uses TRBV7-6 and TRBJ1-1; D remains ambiguous. Trimming removed 1 base from V and 0 bases from J, with 6 bases in between. The CDR3 loop spans 14 amino acids. Germline V gene data show CDR1 as SGHVS and CDR2 as FNYEAQ. CDR3: CASSLGVLNTEAFF. The CDR3 nucleotides read TGTGCCAGCAGCTTAGGGGTTTTGAACACTGAAGCTTTCTTT.

This clone has a single count. The rearrangement links TRBV11-2 to TRBJ2-7; 10 nucleotides align to TRBD2. The germline V gene has CDR1 SGHAT and CDR2 FQNNGV. V dropped 3 bases and J dropped 3; count of bases not matched to a gene: 5. This CDR3 is built from 15 residues. The CDR3 DNA follows: TGTGCCAGCAGCTTCGGAGCTAGCGGGAGCTACGAGCAGTACTTC. Translated: CASSFGASGSYEQYF.

This sequence joins TRBV6-5 and TRBJ2-7, with D possibly being TRBD2 (6 bases). From germline, CDR1 is MNHEY and CDR2 SVGAGI. The V end was cut by 0 bases, the J end by 2 bases, with 14 bases between. This CDR3 is 16 amino acids long. The DNA of the CDR3 is TGTGCCAGCAGTTACTCTTCCGGCGGGGCTACCTACGAGCAGTACTTC. It yields the protein CASSYSSGGATYEQYF.

The chain uses TRBV28 and TRBJ1-5; D ambiguous. The length of the CDR3 is 12 residues. Germline assignment: CDR1 MDHEN and CDR2 SYDVKM. Trimming shortened V by 7 bases and J by 1 base, and 5 bases separated the two germline ends. Written as DNA, the CDR3 is TGTGCCAGCAACTGGAGCAATCAGCCCCAGCATTTT. Protein sequence: CASNWSNQPQHF. The full variable domain, completed using reference TRBV28 and TRBJ1-5, is DVKVTQSSRYLVKRTGEKVFLECVQDMDHENMFWYRQDPGLGLRLIYFSYDVKMKEKGDIPEGYSVSREKKERFSLILESASTNQTSMYLCASNWSNQPQHFGDGTRLSIL.

The CDR3 DNA reads as TGTGCCAGCAGCGTACAGGGGGCTTTGGATACGCAGTATTTT. Its protein product is CASSVQGALDTQYF. The J gene is TRBJ2-3, the V gene TRBV9; 8 bases are shared with TRBD1. The germline gives CDR1 SGDLS, CDR2 YYNGEE. The CDR3 contains 14 residues. V lost 1 base and J lost 6; bases outside the gene matches: 4.

This chain links TRBV7-8 with TRBJ1-1; 9 nucleotides align to TRBD1. CDR1 and CDR2 (germline): SGHVS, FQNEAQ. The CDR3 spans 16 residues. V lost 7 bases and J lost 0; bases outside the gene matches: 9. This chain's CDR3 is CASNTGGYVVNTEAFF. The CDR3 region has the DNA TGTGCCAGCAACACAGGGGGCTATGTAGTGAACACTGAAGCTTTCTTT.

The rearrangement joins TRBV7-9 to TRBJ1-1, with D unclear. The CDR3 has 13 residues. Per germline, CDR1 SEHNR and CDR2 FQNEAQ (reference sequence). Trimming took 7 bases from V and 1 from J, leaving 10 bases between them. The CDR3 DNA is TGTGCCAGCACCGAGATCCCGAACACTGAAGCTTTCTTT. Translated, it gives CASTEIPNTEAFF.

The chain uses TRBV19 and TRBJ2-5; D not resolved. Trimming cost V 6 bases and J 1 base, with 12 bases left between them. The CDR3 has 14 residues. The V gene's germline CDR1 is LNHDA and CDR2 SQIVND (reference sequence). CDR3 sequence: CASSGGRSQETQYF. CDR3 DNA: TGTGCCAGTAGCGGCGGACGGAGCCAAGAGACCCAGTACTTC.

The chain has TRBV18 and TRBJ2-7; D possibly matches TRBD1 or TRBD2 (5 bases each). Germline V CDR1 and CDR2: KGHSH, LQKENI. Trimming took 3 bases from V and 0 from J, leaving 9 bases between them. This CDR3 contains 14 residues. The CDR3 DNA follows: TGTGCCAGCTCACCGGGGCGGGTCTCCTACGAGCAGTACTTC. Protein sequence: CASSPGRVSYEQYF.

This chain uses TRBV11-2 with TRBJ1-1; 8 bases align to TRBD1. This CDR3 has 14 residues. V shed 1 base, J shed 5 bases, and the junction held 3 bases outside the gene matches. CDR1 and CDR2 from the germline V gene are SGHAT and FQNNGV. This chain's CDR3 is CASSLGWTGTEAFF. The CDR3 bases are TGTGCCAGCAGCTTAGGTTGGACAGGGACTGAAGCTTTCTTT.

This rearrangement joins TRBV7-8 to TRBJ2-1, with 9 bases lining up with TRBD2. The V and J ends lost 7 bases and 2 bases, in that order; junction bases with no gene match: 12. The CDR3 length is 17 residues. From germline, CDR1 is SGHVS and CDR2 FQNEAQ. The CDR3 DNA is TGTGCCAGCAAGTTTGGGTGGCTAGCGGGACCCTACAATGAGCAGTTCTTC. It encodes CASKFGWLAGPYNEQFF.

V usage is TRBV18 and J usage is TRBJ2-1; 8 nucleotides match TRBD2. Germline V gene data show CDR1 as KGHSH and CDR2 as LQKENI. V lost 4 bases to trimming and J lost 2 bases; unmatched junction nucleotides: 7. This CDR3 is built from 16 residues. The CDR3 DNA follows: TGTGCCAGCTCACAAACCGGGACTAGGACCTACAATGAGCAGTTCTTC. Protein: CASSQTGTRTYNEQFF. Based on the CDR3 plus reference TRBV18 and TRBJ2-1, the full variable domain is NAGVMQNPRHLVRRRGQEARLRCSPMKGHSHVYWYRQLPEEGLKFMVYLQKENIIDESGMPKERFSAEFPKEGPSILRIQQVVRGDSAAYFCASSQTGTRTYNEQFFGPGTRLTVL.